This T cell receptor (beta chain) stems from a study of response to subunit inactivated influenza vaccine. The study's findings and limits: Seasonal influenza vaccination, on each occasion, was suggested by the authors to recruit few new T cells.

Notes on this clonotype: As yet, its antigen is unknown.

TCRdb itself ran the RT-PCR reads through MiXCR, one entry per CDR3 protein. There are about 780,000 distinct CDR3 sequences in the sample; under 20% occur only once, and roughly a tenth lies in the top ten. Trimming cost V 5 bases and J 6 bases, with 18 bases left between them. Germline V gene sequence: CDR1 SGHVS, CDR2 FQNEAQ. This CDR3 comprises 15 residues. The clonotype was recovered from a man aged 50 to 59 who received an inactivated influenza vaccine. The sample was PBMCs from blood, taken roughly 5 days after vaccination. The chain joins TRBV7-8 to TRBJ2-3; D may match TRBD1 or TRBD2 (5 bases each). CDR3 nucleotide sequence: TGTGCCAGCAGCCCCCGGGACCTAGGTTTGGATACGCAGTATTTT. It codes for CASSPRDLGLDTQYF.